This T cell receptor beta chain comes out of a study of control samples from healthy donors and cancer patients. V shed 2 bases and J 5 bases; nucleotides not matched to a gene: 5. The length of the CDR3 is 15 residues. Germline CDR1 is LNHNV and CDR2 is YYDKDF (reference sequence). TCRdb's copy holds only in-frame clones and misses some; the assay was immunoSEQ multiplex PCR. The table lists roughly 120,000 clones, more than 75% of them singletons. The rearrangement uses TRBV15 and TRBJ2-5, with 10 bases aligning to TRBD2. The clonotype was recovered from a woman in her 70s in good health. Sequenced: blood. This chain's CDR3 is CATSRRSGGAETQYF. The CDR3 nucleotides read TGTGCCACCAGCAGAAGGAGCGGGGGGGCTGAGACCCAGTACTTC.